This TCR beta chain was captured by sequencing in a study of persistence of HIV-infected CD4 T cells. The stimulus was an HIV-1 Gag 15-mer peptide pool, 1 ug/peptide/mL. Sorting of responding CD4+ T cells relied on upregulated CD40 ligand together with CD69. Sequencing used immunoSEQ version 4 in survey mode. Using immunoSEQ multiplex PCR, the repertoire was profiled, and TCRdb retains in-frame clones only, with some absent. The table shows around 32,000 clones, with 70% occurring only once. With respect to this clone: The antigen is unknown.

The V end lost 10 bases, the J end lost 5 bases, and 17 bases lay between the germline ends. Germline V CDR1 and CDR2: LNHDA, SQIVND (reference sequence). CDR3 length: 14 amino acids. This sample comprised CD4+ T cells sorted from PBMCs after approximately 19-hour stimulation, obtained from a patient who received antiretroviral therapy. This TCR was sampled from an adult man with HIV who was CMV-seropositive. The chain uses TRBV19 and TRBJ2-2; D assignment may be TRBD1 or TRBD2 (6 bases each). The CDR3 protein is CATSRGPPTGELFF. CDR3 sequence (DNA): TGTGCCACGTCACGGGGGCCCCCAACCGGGGAGCTGTTTTTT.